At least ten counts were recorded for the clone carrying this T cell receptor (beta chain). Trimming pared 3 bases from V and 8 bases from J, leaving 17 bases between. Germline CDR1 is SGHRS and CDR2 is YFSETQ. This CDR3 region has 15 residues. The sample belongs to a study of CD8 T cells in ankylosing spondylitis. TCRdb analysed the 5' RACE reads with MiXCR anew, one entry per CDR3 protein. The sample has about 69,000 distinct CDR3 sequences; roughly 5.2% are singletons. The clonotype originates from a male donor with ankylosing spondylitis or in good health (not recorded which). This sequence joins TRBV5-1 and TRBJ1-4; the D gene is possibly TRBD1 (6 bases). Sequencing input: blood, either unsorted or a sorted T cell fraction (not recorded which). The CDR3 DNA sequence: TGCGCCAGCAGCTCAAGGACAGAGAGAGGGGAAAAACTGTTTTTT. This codes for CASSSRTERGEKLFF.